This TCR beta chain was recorded in a study of T cells after yellow fever vaccination. This CDR3 region has 14 residues. Germline assignment: CDR1 LGHDT and CDR2 YNNKEL (reference sequence). Trimming took off 1 base at V and 0 bases at J, with 7 bases between the two ends. TCRdb fed the 5' RACE reads into MiXCR, producing one record per CDR3 protein. This table holds around 500,000 distinct CDR3 sequences, 21% found once. The sequences come from PBMCs, collected 21 days after the first yellow fever vaccination. This receptor was taken from a man between 18 and 29 years old who received the YFV17D yellow fever vaccine. The chain joins TRBV3-1 to TRBJ2-7, with no clear D. The CDR3 region is CASSQGPSSYEQYV. The CDR3 DNA sequence: TGTGCCAGCAGCCAAGGTCCTAGCTCCTACGAGCAGTACGTC.